The 20 T cell receptor beta chains in this list originate from one sample, sequenced in a study of Ad26.COV2.S vaccination and SARS-CoV-2 variants. Stated treatment: some 20 received Ad26.COV2.S at low or high dose, single or two shots; about five received placebo; per-sample allocation not given. It was on day 63 after the first vaccine or placebo injection that samples were taken. This table comes from immunoSEQ multiplex PCR, and its TCRdb copy is limited to in-frame clones, with some not included. Of fewer than 900,000 clones in the sample, roughly 90% are singletons; the top ten hold over 1.3%. The material sequenced was peripheral blood, taken in a trial of Ad26.COV2.S vaccine versus placebo. These receptors came from a person between 18 and 59 years old who received the Ad26.COV2.S COVID-19 vaccine or a placebo.

The chain couples TRBV7-2 to TRBJ2-7; 8 bases line up with TRBD1. The CDR3 consists of 18 residues. In germline, CDR1 is SGHTA, CDR2 FQGNSA. After removal of 5 bases from V and 0 bases from J, the junction contained 15 bases not matched to a gene. The CDR3 DNA reads as TGTGCCAGCAGCAGAGAGGGGGGCAGGGGGCGCATCTCCTACGAGCAGTACTTC. Translation: CASSREGGRGRISYEQYF.

The chain is built from TRBV11-2 and TRBJ1-3; D remains unclear. V dropped 5 bases and J dropped 4 bases, with 12 bases sitting between them. The CDR3 is 14 residues long. CDR1 is SGHAT, CDR2 FQNNGV, per germline. The CDR3 region is CASSATVLGNTIYF. Written as DNA, the CDR3 is TGTGCCAGCAGCGCCACTGTTCTGGGAAACACCATATATTTT.

The chain joins TRBV7-9 to TRBJ1-4, with 11 bases matching TRBD1. The germline V gene encodes CDR1 SEHNR and CDR2 FQNEAQ (reference sequence). The CDR3 is made up of 16 amino acids. V shed 4 bases and J 6 bases; nucleotides not matched to a gene: 7. Here the CDR3 DNA reads TGTGCCAGCAGCTCCGGACAGGGGGCGCGGGATGAAAAACTGTTTTTT. It is translated as CASSSGQGARDEKLFF.

The chain joins TRBV11-3 to TRBJ2-2; a possible D gene is TRBD1 (6 bases). Germline values: CDR1 SGHNT, CDR2 YENEEA. This CDR3 is built from 14 residues. Trimming removed 6 bases at V and 4 bases at J, with 12 bases between. The CDR3 sequence: CASRTGYGTGELFF. In DNA form, the CDR3 reads TGTGCCAGCAGAACAGGGTACGGCACCGGGGAGCTGTTTTTT.

The chain employs TRBV15 and TRBJ2-5; D remains unclear. The germline gives CDR1 LNHNV, CDR2 YYDKDF (reference sequence). This CDR3 spans 19 amino acids. V was cut by 0 bases and J by 0 bases, with 20 bases left in between. The CDR3 is CATSRDMQATVQYQETQYF. The CDR3 nucleotides read TGTGCCACCAGCAGAGATATGCAGGCGACGGTTCAGTACCAAGAGACCCAGTACTTC. Using reference TRBV15 and TRBJ2-5 for the parts outside the CDR3, the full variable domain is DAMVIQNPRYQVTQFGKPVTLSCSQTLNHNVMYWYQQKSSQAPKLLFHYYDKDFNNEADTPDNFQSRRPNTSFCFLDIRSPGLGDTAMYLCATSRDMQATVQYQETQYFGPGTRLLVL.

V and J are TRBV5-1 and TRBJ2-2, with TRBD2 matching 13 bases. This CDR3 is built from 16 residues. Germline-derived CDR1 and CDR2 are SGHRS and YFSETQ. The J segment lost 6 bases and the V segment lost 4 bases, leaving 6 bases of the junction unmatched. The CDR3 reads CASSTGTSGKSGELFF. In nucleotides, the CDR3 is TGCGCCAGCAGCACAGGGACTAGCGGGAAATCCGGGGAGCTGTTTTTT.

V gene TRBV29-1 combines with J gene TRBJ1-3; a possible D gene is TRBD1 (5 bases). CDR1 is SQVTM, CDR2 ANQGSEA, per germline. The ends were cut back, 6 bases at V and 4 bases at J, with 19 bases in the middle. The CDR3 consists of 15 residues. The CDR3 nucleotides are TGCAGCGTGGTGGGCATCTTCGAGGGGGGAAACACCATATATTTT. It specifies CSVVGIFEGGNTIYF.

This chain uses TRBV6-2 or TRBV6-3 with TRBJ2-7; D is unclear. The CDR3 runs to 12 residues. Germline V gene lookup returns CDR1 MNHEY and CDR2 SVGEGT. V was shortened by 6 bases and J by 4 bases, with 10 bases between the two germline ends. CDR3 bases: TGTGCCAGCAGCCTCTACAGATACGAGCAGTACTTC. This gives the protein CASSLYRYEQYF.

The chain links TRBV5-1 to TRBJ1-2; weak D call: TRBD1 (6 bases). Germline CDR1 reads SGHRS; CDR2 reads YFSETQ. Trimming pared 3 bases from V and 3 bases from J, leaving 15 bases between. The CDR3 consists of 15 residues. The CDR3 DNA reads TGCGCCAGCAGCTCCTACAGGGTGGCGGACTATGGCTACACCTTC. This translates into CASSSYRVADYGYTF.

Worth noting for this clone: At the DNA level, this CDR3 is encoded by other sequences in the same sample as well. The genes are TRBV7-9 and TRBJ1-4; TRBD1 might be the D (5 bases). Trimming removed 5 bases at V and 5 bases at J, with 9 bases between. The CDR3 is 13 residues long. The germline CDR1 and CDR2 sequences are SEHNR and FQNEAQ (reference sequence). The CDR3 DNA is TGTGCCAGCAGCCGTACAGGAAATGAAAAACTGTTTTTT. The encoded protein is CASSRTGNEKLFF.

The chain couples TRBV3-1 (or the pseudogene TRBV3-2) to TRBJ2-1; 12 bases agree with TRBD2. V was clipped by 5 bases and J by 3 bases; unmatched bases: 5. CDR1 is LGHDT and CDR2 is YNNKEL in the germline V gene (reference sequence). This CDR3 region has 16 residues. This CDR3 reads CASSASSGGGYNEQFF. The CDR3 bases are TGTGCCAGCAGCGCTTCTAGCGGGGGGGGCTACAATGAGCAGTTCTTC.

The chain uses TRBV29-1 and TRBJ2-1; TRBD2 agrees at 10 bases. The CDR3 is 18 amino acids. Germline loops: CDR1 SQVTM, CDR2 ANQGSEA. V shed 6 bases and J 8 bases; nucleotides not matched to a gene: 22. The CDR3 here is CSVPDRESSSSGRYEQFF. In DNA, the CDR3 is TGCAGCGTACCCGACAGGGAAAGTAGTTCTAGCGGGAGATATGAGCAGTTCTTC.

The V call is TRBV6-5, the J call TRBJ2-1; D gene unclear. The CDR3 loop spans 12 amino acids. The germline V gene encodes CDR1 MNHEY and CDR2 SVGAGI. V gave up 8 bases and J gave up 4 bases, with 9 bases separating them. Here the CDR3 reads CASPSAYNEQFF. The CDR3 DNA is TGTGCCAGCCCATCGGCGTACAATGAGCAGTTCTTC.

The chain is built from TRBV5-1 and TRBJ1-5; the D is unclear. The CDR3 spans 14 residues. From germline, CDR1 is SGHRS and CDR2 YFSETQ. Trimming took 0 bases from V and 5 from J, leaving 9 bases between them. The CDR3 coding sequence is TGCGCCAGCAGCTTGGACAGTGCCGATCAGCCCCAGCATTTT. Protein product: CASSLDSADQPQHF. Based on the CDR3 plus reference TRBV5-1 and TRBJ1-5, the full variable domain is KAGVTQTPRYLIKTRGQQVTLSCSPISGHRSVSWYQQTPGQGLQFLFEYFSETQRNKGNFPGRFSGRQFSNSRSEMNVSTLELGDSALYLCASSLDSADQPQHFGDGTRLSIL.

V and J are TRBV10-3 and TRBJ2-3, with 8 bases lining up with TRBD2. V gave up 10 bases and J gave up 2 bases; unmatched junction bases: 11. Germline V CDR1 and CDR2: ENHRY, SYGVKD. The CDR3 sequence is 15 residues long. The CDR3 loop is CATQPTSGFTDTQYF. The CDR3 coding sequence is TGTGCCACCCAACCTACTAGCGGCTTCACAGATACGCAGTATTTT.

The count of this clone is one. The identical CDR3 is also encoded by other nucleotide sequences in the sample. The J gene is TRBJ2-1, the V gene TRBV9; D ambiguous. V was pared by 0 bases and J by 4 bases, with 2 bases between. CDR1 SGDLS and CDR2 YYNGEE come from the germline V gene. The CDR3 contains 12 residues. This chain's CDR3 is CASSVGYNEQFF. In DNA, the CDR3 is TGTGCCAGCAGCGTAGGTTACAATGAGCAGTTCTTC.

The chain employs TRBV7-9 and TRBJ2-7, with TRBD1 matching 8 bases. There are 14 residues in the CDR3. V lost 4 bases and J lost 4; bases outside the gene matches: 6. The germline V gene has CDR1 SEHNR and CDR2 FQNEAQ (reference sequence). The CDR3 bases are TGTGCCAGCAGCTCCTACAGGGGGAGTTACGAGCAGTACTTC. It codes for CASSSYRGSYEQYF. The whole variable domain, filled in from reference TRBV7-9 and TRBJ2-7, reads DTGVSQNPRHKITKRGQNVTFRCDPISEHNRLYWYRQTLGQGPEFLTYFQNEAQLEKSRLLSDRFSAERPKGSFSTLEIQRTEQGDSAMYLCASSSYRGSYEQYFGPGTRLTVT.

The V call is TRBV10-3, the J call TRBJ1-6; 7 bases align to TRBD1. Germline V gene sequence: CDR1 ENHRY, CDR2 SYGVKD. The CDR3 contains 14 residues. With V trimmed by 3 bases and J by 9 bases, 5 bases remained unmatched. The CDR3 spells CAISDLGGSSPLHF. Written as DNA, the CDR3 is TGTGCCATCAGTGACCTAGGGGGCAGTTCACCCCTCCACTTT.

The chain combines TRBV7-2 with TRBJ2-3; the D gene could be TRBD1 or TRBD2 (6 bases each). Trimming stripped 0 bases from V and 6 bases from J, with 13 bases between. Germline-derived CDR1 and CDR2 are SGHTA and FQGNSA. The CDR3 extends over 15 amino acids. The CDR3 DNA sequence: TGTGCCAGCAGCTTAGCTAGCCTAGGGGGGGATACGCAGTATTTT. Amino acids: CASSLASLGGDTQYF.

The V gene is TRBV14, the J gene TRBJ1-2; D is ambiguous. The ends were cut back, 0 bases at V and 7 bases at J, with 18 bases in the middle. The CDR3 covers 16 residues. Germline assignment: CDR1 SGHDN and CDR2 FVKESK. CDR3 protein: CASSQDPGRPDVGYTF. The CDR3 DNA is TGTGCCAGCAGCCAAGATCCAGGCAGGCCCGATGTTGGCTACACCTTC.